This TCR beta chain was captured in a study of blood T cell repertoires in COVID-19. For the study at large: Sources were T cells, B-cell-depleted T cells, or PBMCs; the material itself was cDNA or gDNA.

The protocol was immunoSEQ multiplex PCR, while the TCRdb copy is restricted to in-frame clones and leaves out a portion. The repertoire consists of fewer than 40,000 clones, with 89% occurring once and the leading ten covering around 6.1%. Germline assignment: CDR1 SNHLY and CDR2 FYNNEI. Trimming removed 6 bases from V and 10 bases from J, with 16 bases in between. This CDR3 spans 14 amino acids. The sequence was collected from a human donor in a cohort sampled during active COVID-19. Source material: peripheral blood. The chain joins TRBV2 to TRBJ1-6, with D perhaps matching TRBD1 (5 bases). Here the CDR3 reads CASRPREGPSPLHF. The CDR3 bases are TGTGCCAGCAGACCCCGGGAGGGGCCCTCACCCCTCCACTTT.